Here is one T cell receptor (beta chain) with its context. This specimen comes from a study of T cells after somatic rescue of genetic block. Method: immunoSEQ multiplex PCR; TCRdb's copy keeps in-frame clones and lacks some. In the table there are tens of thousands of clones, roughly 94% of which are singletons. This receptor was taken from a man aged 40-49 years. Sequencing was carried out using peripheral blood mononuclear cells (PBMCs).

The CDR3, as DNA: TGTGCCAGCAGTTCCGGGTTCTCTAGGGCCCGCGAGCAGTACTTC. Its translation is CASSSGFSRAREQYF. The V gene is TRBV5-6, the J gene TRBJ2-7; D remains ambiguous. This CDR3 spans 15 amino acids. CDR1 is SGHDT, CDR2 YYEEEE, per germline. V lost 5 bases and J 6 bases, leaving 21 bases between the germline ends.